The 26 T cell receptor beta chains listed next were all sequenced from one sample in a study of OX40 agonist ivuxolimab in advanced cancers. The repertoire was sequenced with immunoSEQ multiplex PCR; TCRdb's copy has only in-frame clones and lacks some. Of roughly 75,000 clones listed, around 87% are singletons. The sequencing used CD4+ or CD8+ T cells sorted from blood, collected in a trial of the OX40 agonist ivuxolimab. The source is an adult with an advanced solid tumor such as melanoma, head and neck, liver or kidney cancer.

In regard to this clone: A read error may account for a junction end that differs from germline. The chain recombines TRBV7-9 with TRBJ1-1; D gene uncertain. The CDR3 consists of 13 residues. Germline V gene data show CDR1 as SEHNR and CDR2 as FQNEAQ (reference sequence). CDR3 in DNA: TGTGCCAGCAGCTTACGGCGGAATATTGAATCTTTCTTT. As protein: CASSLRRNIESFF.

The CDR3 loop is CASSRGQYTGELFF. In DNA form, the CDR3 reads TGTGCCAGCAGCCGGGGACAGTACACCGGGGAGCTGTTTTTT. This chain uses TRBV28 with TRBJ2-2; 7 positions agree with TRBD1. This CDR3 is built from 14 residues. Germline V gene sequence: CDR1 MDHEN, CDR2 SYDVKM. V was clipped by 6 bases and J by 3 bases; unmatched bases: 4.

This clone showed up just a few times. This sequence joins TRBV9 and TRBJ1-1, with D possibly being TRBD1 (5 bases). The CDR3 extends over 15 amino acids. The V end was cut by 0 bases, the J end by 0 bases, with 9 bases between. In germline, CDR1 is SGDLS, CDR2 YYNGEE. The CDR3 coding sequence is TGTGCCAGCAGCGTAGGAGGGGCCATGAACACTGAAGCTTTCTTT. Amino acids: CASSVGGAMNTEAFF.

V gene TRBV7-2 combines with J gene TRBJ2-5; D is unclear. The V end lost 1 base, the J end lost 7 bases, and 13 bases lay between the germline ends. The germline V gene has CDR1 SGHTA and CDR2 FQGNSA. This CDR3 spans 14 amino acids. The CDR3, as DNA: TGTGCCAGCAGCTTAGATGCGGCCACGGGGACCCAGTACTTC. Its protein is CASSLDAATGTQYF.

V is TRBV19 and J is TRBJ2-1; maybe TRBD1 (6 bases). CDR1 LNHDA and CDR2 SQIVND come from the germline V gene (reference sequence). The CDR3 contains 16 residues. Trimming pared 6 bases from V and 9 bases from J, leaving 24 bases between. CDR3 bases: TGTGCCAGTAGCCCCCGAGCAGGGGAAGTATGGAGTGAGCAGTTCTTC. This encodes CASSPRAGEVWSEQFF. The full variable domain, with the rest looked up from reference TRBV19 and TRBJ2-1, is DGGITQSPKYLFRKEGQNVTLSCEQNLNHDAMYWYRQDPGQGLRLIYYSQIVNDFQKGDIAEGYSVSREKKESFPLTVTSAQKNPTAFYLCASSPRAGEVWSEQFFGPGTRLTVL.

The V and J genes are TRBV7-6 and TRBJ2-3; 8 positions agree with TRBD2. From germline, CDR1 is SGHVS and CDR2 FNYEAQ. This CDR3 is built from 16 residues. With V trimmed by 1 base and J by 3 bases, 6 bases remained unmatched. The CDR3 sequence is CASSLVSGRGTDTQYF. The CDR3 DNA is TGTGCCAGCAGCTTAGTAAGCGGGAGAGGGACAGATACGCAGTATTTT.

The gene calls are TRBV27 and TRBJ2-7, with 16 bases lining up with TRBD2. Germline-derived CDR1 and CDR2 are MNHEY and SMNVEV (reference sequence). The CDR3 contains 16 residues. The V and J ends lost 7 bases and 5 bases, in that order; junction bases with no gene match: 8. The DNA for the CDR3 is TGTGCCAGCAAACCGGGACTAGCGGGAGGGCCCCACGAGCAGTACTTC. The encoded protein is CASKPGLAGGPHEQYF.

V usage is TRBV2 and J usage is TRBJ2-3, with a tentative D call TRBD1 (5 bases). This CDR3 spans 13 amino acids. Deletions cut 4 bases from V and 3 bases from J, with 8 bases between. The germline V gene encodes CDR1 SNHLY and CDR2 FYNNEI. The CDR3 nucleotides are TGTGCCAGCAGTGTGCAGGGAACAGATACGCAGTATTTT. It codes for CASSVQGTDTQYF. Full variable domain (outside the CDR3, taken from reference TRBV2 and TRBJ2-3): EPEVTQTPSHQVTQMGQEVILRCVPISNHLYFYWYRQILGQKVEFLVSFYNNEISEKSEIFDDQFSVERPDGSNFTLKIRSTKLEDSAMYFCASSVQGTDTQYFGPGTRLTVL.

V gene TRBV28 combines with J gene TRBJ1-5; D gene ambiguous. Germline V lookup: CDR1 MDHEN, CDR2 SYDVKM. This CDR3 contains 13 residues. Deletions cut 3 bases from V and 11 bases from J, with 14 bases between. Here the CDR3 reads CASSLVGPRAQHF. The CDR3 region has the DNA TGTGCCAGCAGTTTGGTAGGCCCGCGGGCCCAGCATTTT.

The chain recombines TRBV7-3 with TRBJ2-1; tentative D call: TRBD2 (6 bases). Germline loops: CDR1 SGHTA, CDR2 FQGTGA. The CDR3 contains 13 residues. The ends were cut back, 5 bases at V and 3 bases at J, with 8 bases in the middle. CDR3 bases: TGTGCCAGCAGCCAGACTAGCTACAATGAGCAGTTCTTC. It codes for CASSQTSYNEQFF.

CDR3 sequence: CASSLGADIPGYTF. Written as DNA, the CDR3 is TGCGCCAGCAGCTTGGGGGCGGACATTCCGGGCTACACCTTC. V and J are TRBV5-1 and TRBJ1-2; TRBD1 might be the D (5 bases). The germline CDR1 and CDR2 sequences are SGHRS and YFSETQ. Trimming removed 0 bases from V and 8 bases from J, with 14 bases in between. The CDR3 contains 14 residues.

J is TRBJ2-1 and V is TRBV5-1; D unresolved. The V and J ends lost 0 bases and 0 bases respectively, with 10 bases between them. The CDR3 runs to 16 residues. The germline V gene encodes CDR1 SGHRS and CDR2 YFSETQ. The CDR3 spells CASSLDNGPSYNEQFF. In DNA form, the CDR3 reads TGCGCCAGCAGCTTGGATAACGGTCCCTCCTACAATGAGCAGTTCTTC.

The J gene is TRBJ1-5, the V gene TRBV6-6, with D uncertain. The CDR3 consists of 13 residues. Looked up from germline, CDR1 is MNHNY and CDR2 is SVGAGI (reference sequence). Deletions cut 2 bases from V and 3 bases from J, with 5 bases between. CDR3 DNA sequence: TGTGCCAGCAGTTACCTGGACAATCAGCCCCAGCATTTT. Its protein product is CASSYLDNQPQHF.

The chain joins TRBV7-2 to TRBJ1-2; a weak D match, TRBD1 (5 bases). Trimming took 0 bases from V and 4 from J, leaving 9 bases between them. Per the germline V gene, CDR1 is SGHTA and CDR2 is FQGNSA. The CDR3 runs 14 residues. Written as DNA, the CDR3 is TGTGCCAGCAGCTTAGCATCTCAGGGCTATGGCTACACCTTC. Translating gives CASSLASQGYGYTF. Together with reference TRBV7-2 and TRBJ1-2, the CDR3 gives the full variable domain: GAGVSQSPSNKVTEKGKDVELRCDPISGHTALYWYRQSLGQGLEFLIYFQGNSAPDKSGLPSDRFSAERTGGSVSTLTIQRTQQEDSAVYLCASSLASQGYGYTFGSGTRLTVV.

V and J are TRBV2 and TRBJ2-5, with 14 bases aligning to TRBD2. This CDR3 is 17 amino acids long. Germline CDR1 SNHLY, CDR2 FYNNEI. The V and J ends lost 1 base and 4 bases, in that order; junction bases with no gene match: 5. The CDR3 DNA follows: TGTGCCAGCAGTGAAGAGGCCGGACTAGCGGGAGGAGAGACCCAGTACTTC. It encodes CASSEEAGLAGGETQYF.

This CDR3 reads CASNPGTSTYEQYF. The CDR3 DNA is TGTGCCAGCAACCCCGGGACTTCCACCTACGAGCAGTACTTC. The V gene is TRBV28, the J gene TRBJ2-7; maybe TRBD2 (6 bases). CDR3 length: 14 amino acids. The V end was cut by 7 bases, the J end by 2 bases, with 15 bases between. CDR1 is MDHEN, CDR2 SYDVKM, per germline.

This chain links TRBV6-5 with TRBJ1-1, with a tentative D call TRBD1 (5 bases). Germline CDR1 reads MNHEY; CDR2 reads SVGAGI. V lost 5 bases and J lost 3, with 10 bases in between. This CDR3 contains 13 residues. CDR3 protein: CASSPQTDTEAFF. The DNA of the CDR3 is TGTGCCAGCAGTCCTCAGACAGACACTGAAGCTTTCTTT.

This clone was recorded a few times. The V call is TRBV4-1, the J call TRBJ1-5; D might be TRBD1 (6 bases). The germline gives CDR1 MGHRA, CDR2 YSYEKL. Deletions cut 2 bases from V and 2 bases from J, with 19 bases between. This CDR3 spans 18 amino acids. This CDR3 is CASSQPGMNRARNQPQHF. The CDR3 DNA reads TGCGCCAGCAGCCAACCTGGCATGAACAGGGCCCGCAATCAGCCCCAGCATTTT.

The genes are TRBV25-1 and TRBJ1-4; D gene unclear. Trimming shortened V by 0 bases and J by 6 bases, and 8 bases separated the two germline ends. The CDR3 contains 14 residues. Germline-derived CDR1 and CDR2 are MGHDK and SYGVNS. In nucleotides, the CDR3 is TGTGCCAGCAGTGAATATATGGCGGATGAAAAACTGTTTTTT. It specifies CASSEYMADEKLFF.

This clone has only one observation. The rearrangement links TRBV27 to TRBJ1-1, with TRBD1 identical over 9 bases. V shed 5 bases and J 3 bases; nucleotides not matched to a gene: 7. This CDR3 has 15 residues. In germline, CDR1 is MNHEY, CDR2 SMNVEV (reference sequence). In nucleotides, the CDR3 is TGTGCCAGCAGTAGGACCGGGACAGGGTACACTGAAGCTTTCTTT. It is translated as CASSRTGTGYTEAFF.

This clone has a handful of counts. The genes are TRBV9 and TRBJ1-1; TRBD1 is a possible D gene (5 bases). The CDR3 loop spans 15 amino acids. Germline CDR1 is SGDLS and CDR2 is YYNGEE. V was shortened by 3 bases and J by 5 bases, with 17 bases between the two germline ends. CDR3 residues: CASSADQGWRTEAFF. CDR3 sequence (DNA): TGTGCCAGCAGCGCCGATCAGGGATGGAGGACTGAAGCTTTCTTT. The variable domain in full, completed from reference TRBV9 and TRBJ1-1, reads DSGVTQTPKHLITATGQRVTLRCSPRSGDLSVYWYQQSLDQGLQFLIQYYNGEERAKGNILERFSAQQFPDLHSELNLSSLELGDSALYFCASSADQGWRTEAFFGQGTRLTVV.

The rearrangement links TRBV30 to TRBJ1-5, with no clear D. The V end was cut by 3 bases, the J end by 7 bases, with 13 bases between. Germline CDR1 and CDR2: GTSNPN and SVGIG (reference sequence). The CDR3 loop spans 13 amino acids. The CDR3 sequence is CAWRGSVAQPQHF. The DNA of the CDR3 is TGTGCCTGGAGGGGGTCAGTGGCCCAGCCCCAGCATTTT.

The V call is TRBV29-1, the J call TRBJ1-1; D perhaps matches TRBD1 (6 bases). The CDR3 consists of 11 residues. Germline-derived CDR1 and CDR2 are SQVTM and ANQGSEA. Trimming pared 5 bases from V and 5 bases from J, leaving 9 bases between. CDR3 in DNA: TGCAGCGTTACAGGGTTTACTGAAGCTTTCTTT. Residues: CSVTGFTEAFF. Full variable domain (missing parts from reference TRBV29-1 and TRBJ1-1): SAVISQKPSRDICQRGTSLTIQCQVDSQVTMMFWYRQQPGQSLTLIATANQGSEATYESGFVIDKFPISRPNLTFSTLTVSNMSPEDSSIYLCSVTGFTEAFFGQGTRLTVV.

The V gene is TRBV20-1, the J gene TRBJ1-2, with TRBD1 as a possible D gene (5 bases). The germline V gene encodes CDR1 DFQATT and CDR2 SNEGSKA (reference sequence). V was clipped by 4 bases and J by 4 bases, with 7 bases between them. This CDR3 spans 11 amino acids. The CDR3, as DNA: TGCAGTGCTAAGGGGCTCTATGGCTACACCTTC. It translates to CSAKGLYGYTF.

This rearrangement joins TRBV7-2 to TRBJ2-3, with TRBD2 matching over 13 bases. This CDR3 has 18 residues. V shed 5 bases and J 4 bases; nucleotides not matched to a gene: 12. CDR1 and CDR2 from the germline V gene are SGHTA and FQGNSA. The CDR3 sequence is CASSLGTSGIPAADTQYF. In DNA form, the CDR3 reads TGTGCCAGCAGCCTAGGGACTAGCGGGATCCCCGCGGCAGATACGCAGTATTTT.

The chain uses TRBV11-3 and TRBJ1-4; D gene ambiguous. Germline lookup yields CDR1 SGHNT and CDR2 YENEEA. V gave up 2 bases and J gave up 6 bases, with 7 bases separating them. The CDR3 covers 13 residues. The DNA for the CDR3 is TGTGCCAGCAGCTTAAGCAGCGATGAAAAACTGTTTTTT. Translation gives CASSLSSDEKLFF.